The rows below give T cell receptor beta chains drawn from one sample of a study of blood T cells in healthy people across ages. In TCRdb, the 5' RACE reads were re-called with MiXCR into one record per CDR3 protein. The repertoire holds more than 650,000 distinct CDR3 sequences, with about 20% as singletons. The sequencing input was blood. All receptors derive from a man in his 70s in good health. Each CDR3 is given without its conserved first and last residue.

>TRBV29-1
SVGQRAGAQH
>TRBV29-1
SVEVSYEQY
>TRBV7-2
ASSVRAGLAGSGQF
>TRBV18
ASSVGLALDEQF
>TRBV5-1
ASSPGLSNLGYGYT
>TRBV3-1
ASSQGDYKQF
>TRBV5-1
ASSLSAEEKLF
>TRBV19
ASETGSSGANVLT
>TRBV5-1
ASSFQQGGETQY
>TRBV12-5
ASGPRTSGSPHNEQF
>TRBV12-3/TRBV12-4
ASSQTGGGYT
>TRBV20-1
SAGVGPYNEQF
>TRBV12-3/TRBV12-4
ASSLVGGVAF
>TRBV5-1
ASSYHWTGGDTDTQY
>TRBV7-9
ASSLGGGSRAHTEAF
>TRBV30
AWSLRGGTEAF
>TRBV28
ASSPRTGEYNSPLH